One and the same sample provided the 18 T cell receptor beta chains below, sequenced in a study of shared clonotypes between healthy human individuals. Generated by immunoSEQ multiplex PCR, the TCRdb table keeps only in-frame clones and is missing some. In the table there are 520,000 or so clones, approximately 85% of which are singletons. Sequenced: PBMCs. These receptors were collected from a woman in her forties in good health. Some clones in this sample may be carry-over from other donors' samples.

The chain recombines TRBV7-2 with TRBJ2-2, with TRBD2 matching 10 bases. Germline V gene sequence: CDR1 SGHTA, CDR2 FQGNSA. The CDR3 consists of 14 residues. Losses at the gene ends were 8 bases for V and 4 bases for J; bases not matched to a gene: 4. In nucleotides, the CDR3 is TGTGCCAGCGGGCTAGCGGGAGTCACCGGGGAGCTGTTTTTT. Translating gives CASGLAGVTGELFF.

This chain joins TRBV28 and TRBJ1-4; D is uncertain. The CDR3 extends over 17 amino acids. The V gene's germline CDR1 is MDHEN and CDR2 SYDVKM. V lost 3 bases, J lost 0 bases, and 14 bases lay in between. The CDR3, as DNA: TGTGCCAGCAGTTTCCTTCCGGACGCCGCAACTAATGAAAAACTGTTTTTT. Translated: CASSFLPDAATNEKLFF.

Here the CDR3 DNA reads TGTGCCAGCAGTGTGGGCAGGACCACCTACGAGCAGTACTTC. As protein: CASSVGRTTYEQYF. The V and J genes are TRBV6-1 and TRBJ2-7, with D unclear. The ends were cut back, 4 bases at V and 2 bases at J, with 12 bases in the middle. CDR3 length equals 14 residues. Looked up from germline, CDR1 is MNHNS and CDR2 is SASEGT.

This sequence joins TRBV11-2 and TRBJ1-1; tentatively, D is TRBD1 (5 bases). The germline V gene encodes CDR1 SGHAT and CDR2 FQNNGV. Trimming cost V 3 bases and J 4 bases, with 15 bases left between them. The CDR3 length is 15 residues. CDR3 in amino acids: CASSFPGPRTTEAFF. Written as DNA, the CDR3 is TGTGCCAGCAGCTTCCCGGGGCCCCGAACCACTGAAGCTTTCTTT.

Here the CDR3 reads CASSFRLAGVPDTQYF. The CDR3 DNA is TGTGCCAGCAGCTTCCGACTAGCGGGAGTGCCAGATACGCAGTATTTT. The rearrangement joins TRBV11-3 to TRBJ2-3; 12 bases line up with TRBD2. Germline V gives CDR1 SGHNT, CDR2 YENEEA. The V and J ends lost 3 bases and 4 bases, in that order; junction bases with no gene match: 5. The CDR3 is 16 amino acids.

V gene TRBV18 combines with J gene TRBJ1-3; 10 bases map to TRBD1. The CDR3 loop spans 15 amino acids. The junction had 1 base not matched to a gene; V was cut back by 0 bases and J by 5 bases. Germline loops: CDR1 KGHSH, CDR2 LQKENI. The CDR3 here is CASSPPGQGRNTIYF. The CDR3 DNA follows: TGTGCCAGCTCACCACCGGGACAGGGGAGAAACACCATATATTTT.

This chain joins TRBV30 and TRBJ1-2; D not certain. CDR3 length: 12 residues. Trimming took off 4 bases at V and 1 base at J, with 7 bases between the two ends. Per the germline V gene, CDR1 is GTSNPN and CDR2 is SVGIG (reference sequence). This CDR3 is CAWIGYNYGYTF. The CDR3 DNA reads TGTGCCTGGATCGGATATAACTATGGCTACACCTTC. The entire variable domain, with the rest obtained from reference TRBV30 and TRBJ1-2, is as follows: SQTIHQWPATLVQPVGSPLSLECTVEGTSNPNLYWYRQAAGRGLQLLFYSVGIGQISSEVPQNLSASRPQDRQFILSSKKLLLSDSGFYLCAWIGYNYGYTFGSGTRLTVV.

The chain recombines TRBV29-1 with TRBJ1-1, with 7 bases fitting TRBD1. Germline trimming cut 5 bases from V and 5 bases from J; bases unmatched to any gene: 8. Germline V gene data show CDR1 as SQVTM and CDR2 as ANQGSEA. There are 13 residues in the CDR3. In DNA form, the CDR3 reads TGCAGCGTTACCACAGGGGCCCTGACTGAAGCTTTCTTT. It translates to CSVTTGALTEAFF. Using reference TRBV29-1 and TRBJ1-1 for the parts outside the CDR3, the full variable domain is SAVISQKPSRDICQRGTSLTIQCQVDSQVTMMFWYRQQPGQSLTLIATANQGSEATYESGFVIDKFPISRPNLTFSTLTVSNMSPEDSSIYLCSVTTGALTEAFFGQGTRLTVV.

V usage is TRBV9 and J usage is TRBJ2-3, with 7 bases lining up with TRBD2. The CDR3 runs 15 residues. Trimming cost V 1 base and J 5 bases; bases outside gene matches: 7. Germline CDR1 SGDLS, CDR2 YYNGEE. Here the CDR3 reads CASSVSSGIQDTQYF. As DNA, the CDR3 is TGTGCCAGCAGCGTATCAAGCGGGATTCAAGATACGCAGTATTTT.

The chain employs TRBV28 and TRBJ2-3, with 7 positions matching TRBD1. Trimming cost V 3 bases and J 8 bases; bases outside gene matches: 14. The germline V gene has CDR1 MDHEN and CDR2 SYDVKM. The CDR3 is 16 residues long. CDR3 protein: CASSFRQGLVLLTQYF. The CDR3 nucleotides read TGTGCCAGCAGTTTCCGACAGGGCCTCGTTCTTCTTACGCAGTATTTT.

In this sample, this clone turned up a few times. The DNA of the CDR3 is TGTGCCAGCAGAATGACAGGGGCCACGGGGGGGCAGTACTTC. Its protein product is CASRMTGATGGQYF. The chain carries TRBV27 and TRBJ2-7; D perhaps matches TRBD1 (8 bases). Trimming stripped 6 bases from V and 9 bases from J, with 21 bases between. CDR1 is MNHEY and CDR2 is SMNVEV in the germline V gene (reference sequence). This CDR3 has 14 amino acids.

V is TRBV28 and J is TRBJ2-3, with D possibly being TRBD1 or TRBD2 (7 bases each). The CDR3 extends over 14 amino acids. V shed 7 bases and J shed 1 base, with 12 bases lying between them. Germline V CDR1 and CDR2: MDHEN, SYDVKM. CDR3 protein: CASTQGGRTDTQYF. As DNA, the CDR3 is TGTGCCAGCACCCAGGGGGGGCGCACAGATACGCAGTATTTT.

This chain uses TRBV27 with TRBJ2-5, with TRBD1 as a possible D gene (5 bases). V gave up 2 bases and J gave up 2 bases, with 15 bases separating them. Germline CDR1 MNHEY, CDR2 SMNVEV (reference sequence). This CDR3 has 16 amino acids. DNA of the CDR3: TGTGCCAGCAGTTTAGGGTCAGGGTGGGGACAAGAGACCCAGTACTTC. It codes for CASSLGSGWGQETQYF.

This rearrangement joins TRBV27 to TRBJ2-1; D unclear. The V gene lost 0 bases and the J gene lost 7 bases, with 10 bases spanning the gap. This CDR3 is built from 14 residues. The germline V gene has CDR1 MNHEY and CDR2 SMNVEV (reference sequence). The CDR3 sequence: CASSLSRGRNEQFF. The CDR3 DNA reads as TGTGCCAGCAGTTTATCGAGAGGTAGAAATGAGCAGTTCTTC.

V usage is TRBV27 and J usage is TRBJ2-7; 8 bases fit TRBD1. The V segment lost 3 bases and the J segment 9 bases; nucleotides outside the gene matches: 10. The germline V gene encodes CDR1 MNHEY and CDR2 SMNVEV (reference sequence). The length of the CDR3 is 14 residues. The CDR3 coding sequence is TGTGCCAGCAGTTTGACGACAGGGGCATCGGGGCAGTACTTC. Its protein is CASSLTTGASGQYF.

This sequence joins TRBV15 and TRBJ1-5; D remains unclear. V lost 5 bases to trimming and J lost 2 bases, with 25 bases between them. This CDR3 is built from 19 residues. In germline, CDR1 is LNHNV, CDR2 YYDKDF (reference sequence). CDR3 DNA sequence: TGTGCCACCAGCCGTTATCCGTTGACCGCCCGTGGGGGCAATCAGCCCCAGCATTTT. Protein: CATSRYPLTARGGNQPQHF.

This clone was detected only once. J is TRBJ2-7 and V is TRBV7-8; no firm D call. This CDR3 is 11 amino acids long. The germline V gene encodes CDR1 SGHVS and CDR2 FQNEAQ. The V end was cut by 5 bases, the J end by 3 bases, with 5 bases between. The CDR3 nucleotides read TGTGCCAGCAGCCACAGCTACGAGCAGTACTTC. Encoded protein: CASSHSYEQYF.

This clone was counted only a few times. The chain recombines TRBV4-1 with TRBJ1-5; D may be TRBD1 (5 bases). V was pared by 0 bases and J by 1 base, with 10 bases between. CDR3 length: 16 amino acids. Per the germline V gene, CDR1 is MGHRA and CDR2 is YSYEKL. The CDR3 sequence: CASSQDPGRSNQPQHF. The DNA for the CDR3 is TGCGCCAGCAGCCAAGACCCAGGGCGGAGCAATCAGCCCCAGCATTTT.